Listed here are 6 T cell receptor beta chains from one sample, sequenced in a study of PD-L1 blockade in urothelial cancer. Profiled with immunoSEQ multiplex PCR; TCRdb holds only in-frame clones, not every one. The data show some 27,000 clones, 80% seen once. Sequenced material: PBMCs, taken around atezolizumab (anti-PD-L1) treatment. These receptors all come from a middle-aged man with urothelial cancer.

The rearrangement links TRBV28 to TRBJ2-2; D call uncertain. Germline loops: CDR1 MDHEN, CDR2 SYDVKM. The CDR3 extends over 14 amino acids. V shed 1 base and J shed 7 bases, with 10 bases lying between them. This CDR3 reads CASSLSLNRGELFF. In DNA, the CDR3 is TGTGCCAGCAGTTTATCACTAAATCGCGGGGAGCTGTTTTTT. Full variable domain (outside the CDR3, taken from reference TRBV28 and TRBJ2-2): DVKVTQSSRYLVKRTGEKVFLECVQDMDHENMFWYRQDPGLGLRLIYFSYDVKMKEKGDIPEGYSVSREKKERFSLILESASTNQTSMYLCASSLSLNRGELFFGEGSRLTVL.

This chain uses TRBV2 with TRBJ2-5, with 9 bases that match TRBD1. V lost 1 base and J lost 4; bases outside the gene matches: 1. The CDR3 has 14 amino acids. CDR1 and CDR2 (germline): SNHLY, FYNNEI. CDR3 in amino acids: CASSEDRGPETQYF. The CDR3 nucleotides are TGTGCCAGCAGTGAAGACAGGGGGCCAGAGACCCAGTACTTC. Together with reference TRBV2 and TRBJ2-5, the CDR3 gives the full variable domain: EPEVTQTPSHQVTQMGQEVILRCVPISNHLYFYWYRQILGQKVEFLVSFYNNEISEKSEIFDDQFSVERPDGSNFTLKIRSTKLEDSAMYFCASSEDRGPETQYFGPGTRLLVL.

The rearrangement uses TRBV6-6 and TRBJ1-6, with D unclear. V lost 3 bases and J 5 bases, leaving 2 bases between the germline ends. The CDR3 consists of 12 residues. From germline, CDR1 is MNHNY and CDR2 SVGAGI (reference sequence). Here the CDR3 reads CASSYNNSPLHF. The CDR3 nucleotides read TGTGCCAGCAGTTATAATAATTCACCCCTCCACTTT.

The chain combines TRBV5-1 with TRBJ2-7; 9 bases line up with TRBD2. The CDR3 consists of 15 residues. The junction had 9 bases not matched to a gene; V was cut back by 3 bases and J by 5 bases. CDR1 and CDR2 (germline): SGHRS, YFSETQ. The CDR3 here is CASSSGTSTTNEQYF. CDR3 nucleotide sequence: TGCGCCAGCAGCTCCGGGACTAGCACAACGAACGAGCAGTACTTC. Complete variable domain (other parts from reference TRBV5-1 and TRBJ2-7): KAGVTQTPRYLIKTRGQQVTLSCSPISGHRSVSWYQQTPGQGLQFLFEYFSETQRNKGNFPGRFSGRQFSNSRSEMNVSTLELGDSALYLCASSSGTSTTNEQYFGPGTRLTVT.

The rearrangement links TRBV28 to TRBJ1-1, with D hard to call. The germline gives CDR1 MDHEN, CDR2 SYDVKM. CDR3 size: 13 residues. With 1 base removed from V and 1 base from J, the gap between germline ends came to 4 bases. The DNA for the CDR3 is TGTGCCAGCAGTTTATTCCAGAACACTGAAGCTTTCTTT. This encodes CASSLFQNTEAFF.

This chain connects TRBV11-2 to TRBJ2-2; 10 bases are shared with TRBD2. The germline CDR1 and CDR2 sequences are SGHAT and FQNNGV. This CDR3 spans 17 amino acids. Losses at the gene ends were 1 base for V and 6 bases for J; bases not matched to a gene: 8. CDR3 in amino acids: CASSLVRSGRVAGELFF. CDR3 sequence (DNA): TGTGCCAGCAGCTTAGTTCGCAGCGGGAGGGTAGCCGGGGAGCTGTTTTTT.